Each of the 29 T cell receptor beta chains below was sequenced from the same sample in a study of PD-1 blockade in classical Hodgkin lymphoma. Time point here: cycle 4 day 1 (C4D1), after less than 7 weeks of nivolumab. Patients all relapsed after autologous stem cell transplantation, and there was variation in brentuximab vedotin exposure. This table comes from immunoSEQ multiplex PCR, and its TCRdb copy is limited to in-frame clones, with some not included. There are some 13,000 clones in the sample; approximately 80% occur only once, and approximately 17% lies in the top ten. The specimen comprised peripheral blood mononuclear cells (PBMCs), sampled before the fourth cycle of nivolumab. These TCRs come from a human donor with classical Hodgkin lymphoma.

The genes are TRBV4-1 and TRBJ2-1; D is undetermined. V shed 0 bases and J shed 6 bases, with 12 bases lying between them. Germline loops: CDR1 MGHRA, CDR2 YSYEKL. CDR3 length: 15 residues. The CDR3: CASSQDLPVGNEQFF. The CDR3 coding sequence is TGCGCCAGCAGCCAAGATCTCCCCGTCGGCAATGAGCAGTTCTTC.

V and J are TRBV5-4 and TRBJ2-5, with D possibly being TRBD2 (6 bases). V was clipped by 0 bases and J by 2 bases, with 17 bases between them. There are 17 residues in the CDR3. The germline V gene encodes CDR1 SGHNT and CDR2 YYREEE (reference sequence). The CDR3 bases are TGTGCCAGCAGCTTGGGCTATAGCGGCAGACTTCAAGAGACCCAGTACTTC. Translation: CASSLGYSGRLQETQYF.

The chain joins TRBV6-6 to TRBJ1-5; TRBD1 aligns across 11 bases. CDR1 is MNHNY and CDR2 is SVGAGI in the germline V gene (reference sequence). The ends lost 5 bases at V and 6 bases at J; junction bases unmatched: 3. CDR3 length: 14 residues. CDR3 region: CASSPGTGGQPQHF. In DNA, the CDR3 is TGTGCCAGCAGTCCCGGGACAGGGGGTCAGCCCCAGCATTTT.

DNA for the CDR3: TGTGCTAGTGGTTTGGTACCCCTAGCGGGGGGGTTCGGGGAGCTGTTTTTT. This codes for CASGLVPLAGGFGELFF. The rearrangement joins TRBV12-5 to TRBJ2-2; 12 positions match TRBD2. The germline V gene encodes CDR1 LGHNT and CDR2 FRNRAP. Unmatched junction bases numbered 6, after V lost 0 bases and J lost 7 bases. The CDR3 has 17 amino acids.

The chain has TRBV6-5 and TRBJ2-2, with a weak D call TRBD1 (5 bases). The length of the CDR3 is 16 residues. The V gene's germline CDR1 is MNHEY and CDR2 SVGAGI. Trimming removed 2 bases at V and 3 bases at J, with 13 bases between. This CDR3 reads CASSYDPRADTGELFF. The CDR3 nucleotides read TGTGCCAGCAGTTACGACCCCAGGGCCGACACCGGGGAGCTGTTTTTT.

This clone was seen a few times. The CDR3 DNA reads TGTGCCAGCAGTGACTCGGAGGGGGGCGCCGGGGAGCTGTTTTTT. Amino acid sequence: CASSDSEGGAGELFF. The chain joins TRBV6-4 to TRBJ2-2; D is tentatively TRBD1 or TRBD2 (6 bases each). The length of the CDR3 is 15 residues. CDR1 MRHNA and CDR2 SNTAGT come from the germline V gene. Trimming left V 0 bases short and J 6 bases short, with 11 bases between.

The chain links TRBV7-6 to TRBJ2-7; no clear D gene. V was cut by 3 bases and J by 2 bases, with 14 bases left in between. This CDR3 is built from 15 residues. Looked up from germline, CDR1 is SGHVS and CDR2 is FNYEAQ. The CDR3: CASSFGAGLTYEQYF. CDR3 in DNA: TGTGCCAGCAGCTTTGGCGCCGGGCTGACCTACGAGCAGTACTTC.

The rearrangement links TRBV19 to TRBJ1-6; D is uncertain. Germline V gene data show CDR1 as LNHDA and CDR2 as SQIVND (reference sequence). V lost 0 bases to trimming and J lost 6 bases, with 12 bases between them. CDR3 length: 16 amino acids. CDR3 coding DNA: TGTGCCAGTAGTATAGATCGGGTATGGATTAATTCACCCCTCCACTTT. Amino acid sequence: CASSIDRVWINSPLHF.

The chain has TRBV4-1 and TRBJ1-5, with D hard to call. The CDR3 has 16 amino acids. V was pared by 5 bases and J by 0 bases, with 14 bases between. In germline, CDR1 is MGHRA, CDR2 YSYEKL. The CDR3 reads CASSSQGYISNQPQHF. Written as DNA, the CDR3 is TGCGCCAGCAGCTCCCAAGGATACATTAGCAATCAGCCCCAGCATTTT.

This rearrangement joins TRBV6-5 to TRBJ1-1, with unresolved D. V lost 8 bases and J lost 4, with 8 bases in between. CDR3 length equals 11 residues. CDR1 and CDR2 (germline): MNHEY, SVGAGI. CDR3 sequence (DNA): TGTGCCAGCGGATCCGCCACTGAAGCTTTCTTT. It translates to CASGSATEAFF.

The J gene is TRBJ2-1, the V gene TRBV4-3; perhaps D is TRBD1 or TRBD2 (6 bases each). V was pared by 5 bases and J by 6 bases, with 11 bases between. Germline CDR1 is LGHNA and CDR2 is YSLEER. This CDR3 spans 13 amino acids. The DNA for the CDR3 is TGCGCCAGCAGCTTCGGAGGGGGCAATGAGCAGTTCTTC. Protein: CASSFGGGNEQFF.

This chain joins TRBV2 and TRBJ2-3, with D tentatively TRBD1 or TRBD2 (5 bases each). V was pared by 11 bases and J by 0 bases, with 15 bases between. The CDR3 is made up of 14 amino acids. Per germline, CDR1 SNHLY and CDR2 FYNNEI. The CDR3 loop reads CADRPGPSTDTQYF. Here the CDR3 DNA reads TGTGCCGACCGGCCGGGGCCTAGCACAGATACGCAGTATTTT.

The J gene is TRBJ1-3, the V gene TRBV7-2, with a possible D match to TRBD1 (5 bases). The V and J ends lost 0 bases and 4 bases respectively, with 10 bases between them. The CDR3 length is 15 residues. CDR1 and CDR2 from the germline V gene are SGHTA and FQGNSA. CDR3 in DNA: TGTGCCAGCAGCTTAGCTCGGAGGGGCGGAAACACCATATATTTT. Its protein product is CASSLARRGGNTIYF.

The V and J genes are TRBV28 and TRBJ1-5; TRBD1 might be the D (6 bases). The CDR3 is 14 residues long. Trimming removed 6 bases from V and 3 bases from J, with 12 bases in between. From germline, CDR1 is MDHEN and CDR2 SYDVKM. This chain's CDR3 is CASRPGGPNQPQHF. The CDR3 DNA reads TGTGCCAGCAGACCCGGGGGCCCCAATCAGCCCCAGCATTTT.

On this clone itself: Different DNA sequences within this sample yield the same CDR3. The CDR3 here is CASSLLGQETQYF. CDR3 DNA sequence: TGTGCCAGCAGCTTGCTGGGGCAAGAGACCCAGTACTTC. The rearrangement uses TRBV5-5 and TRBJ2-5, with D unclear. The CDR3 covers 13 residues. V was pared by 1 base and J by 2 bases, with 6 bases between. CDR1 and CDR2 from the germline V gene are SGHKS and YYEKEE (reference sequence).

This sequence joins TRBV4-3 and TRBJ1-2; D is undetermined. Trimming took 4 bases from V and 8 from J, leaving 17 bases between them. The length of the CDR3 is 14 residues. Germline CDR1 and CDR2: LGHNA and YSLEER. CDR3 nucleotides: TGCGCCAGCAGCCCGGGGAGGGATAAAAAAGGCTACACCTTC. Protein product: CASSPGRDKKGYTF.

This clone has a single count. This sequence joins TRBV15 and TRBJ2-5; the D gene is possibly TRBD1 (7 bases). Germline V gives CDR1 LNHNV, CDR2 YYDKDF (reference sequence). This CDR3 is 13 amino acids long. Deletions cut 6 bases from V and 4 bases from J, with 12 bases between. The CDR3 nucleotides read TGTGCCACCAGGAGACAGGGAGGAGAGACCCAGTACTTC. Translating gives CATRRQGGETQYF.

CDR3 protein: CASSQTSGGLREQFF. CDR3 nucleotides: TGCGCCAGCAGCCAGACTAGCGGGGGTCTGAGGGAGCAGTTCTTC. The V call is TRBV4-3, the J call TRBJ2-1; 12 positions agree with TRBD2. The CDR3 covers 15 residues. J lost 10 bases, V lost 3 bases, and 7 bases had no gene match. Germline V gene data show CDR1 as LGHNA and CDR2 as YSLEER.

This chain uses TRBV2 with TRBJ1-5, with a tentative D call TRBD1 (5 bases). This CDR3 is built from 17 residues. V lost 2 bases and J 0 bases, leaving 14 bases between the germline ends. The germline V gene has CDR1 SNHLY and CDR2 FYNNEI. CDR3 nucleotide sequence: TGTGCCAGCAGTGAAACCCTAGACAGTTATAGCAATCAGCCCCAGCATTTT. Translation: CASSETLDSYSNQPQHF. Variable domain in full (rest from reference TRBV2 and TRBJ1-5): EPEVTQTPSHQVTQMGQEVILRCVPISNHLYFYWYRQILGQKVEFLVSFYNNEISEKSEIFDDQFSVERPDGSNFTLKIRSTKLEDSAMYFCASSETLDSYSNQPQHFGDGTRLSIL.

The chain links TRBV9 to TRBJ2-1, with D perhaps being TRBD1 or TRBD2 (6 bases each). Trimming cost V 4 bases and J 8 bases, with 22 bases left between them. The germline V gene encodes CDR1 SGDLS and CDR2 YYNGEE. The CDR3 spans 16 residues. CDR3 loop: CASSPGAINHKYEQFF. The CDR3 DNA follows: TGTGCCAGCAGCCCGGGGGCGATCAATCACAAGTATGAGCAGTTCTTC. The variable domain in full, with the rest retrieved from reference TRBV9 and TRBJ2-1, is DSGVTQTPKHLITATGQRVTLRCSPRSGDLSVYWYQQSLDQGLQFLIQYYNGEERAKGNILERFSAQQFPDLHSELNLSSLELGDSALYFCASSPGAINHKYEQFFGPGTRLTVL.

CDR3 bases: TGTGCCAGCAGCTTAGTAGGCGGCCGAGCCTACGAGCAGTACTTC. This translates into CASSLVGGRAYEQYF. The genes are TRBV7-2 and TRBJ2-7; D unclear. This CDR3 has 15 residues. CDR1 is SGHTA and CDR2 is FQGNSA in the germline V gene. V gave up 1 base and J gave up 2 bases, with 12 bases separating them.

The chain joins TRBV10-2 to TRBJ1-5; 8 positions match TRBD1. V was pared by 2 bases and J by 9 bases, with 6 bases of the junction left unmatched. The CDR3 loop spans 14 amino acids. The germline gives CDR1 WSHSY, CDR2 SAAADI. This chain's CDR3 is CASSENRGMGPQHF. The CDR3 coding sequence is TGCGCCAGCAGTGAGAACAGGGGGATGGGGCCCCAGCATTTT.

The rearrangement uses TRBV4-1 and TRBJ1-2; D is unresolved. The CDR3 is 15 residues long. V was pared by 4 bases and J by 1 base, with 13 bases between. Germline V gene sequence: CDR1 MGHRA, CDR2 YSYEKL. Here the CDR3 DNA reads TGCGCCAGCAGCCGCATTGAGCCCCTTAACTATGGCTACACCTTC. It is translated as CASSRIEPLNYGYTF.

The chain links TRBV6-5 to TRBJ1-1; possibly TRBD1 for D (5 bases). This CDR3 is 14 amino acids long. Germline V gene lookup returns CDR1 MNHEY and CDR2 SVGAGI. Trimming removed 4 bases from V and 5 bases from J, with 14 bases in between. The CDR3 protein is CASSSPGEMTEAFF. The CDR3 DNA sequence: TGTGCCAGCAGTTCCCCGGGGGAGATGACTGAAGCTTTCTTT.

As DNA, the CDR3 is TGTGCCAGCAGCCTGACAGGGTACCACGAGCAGTACTTC. Protein sequence: CASSLTGYHEQYF. The V and J genes are TRBV5-6 and TRBJ2-7, with TRBD1 identical over 7 bases. The CDR3 covers 13 residues. The V gene's germline CDR1 is SGHDT and CDR2 YYEEEE. After removal of 4 bases from V and 5 bases from J, the junction contained 6 bases not matched to a gene.

This rearrangement joins TRBV10-3 to TRBJ1-6; D may be TRBD1 (6 bases). V shed 0 bases and J shed 5 bases, with 14 bases lying between them. CDR3 size: 17 residues. Germline assignment: CDR1 ENHRY and CDR2 SYGVKD. The CDR3 coding sequence is TGTGCCATCAGTGAGTCGACCGGGGGCAGCCATAATTCACCCCTCCACTTT. This encodes CAISESTGGSHNSPLHF.

The genes are TRBV10-1 and TRBJ2-3, with TRBD1 matching over 8 bases. From germline, CDR1 is WNHNN and CDR2 SYGVQD (reference sequence). V was clipped by 8 bases and J by 3 bases; unmatched bases: 10. This CDR3 is 15 amino acids long. The CDR3: CASGTGGTETDTQYF. CDR3 nucleotide sequence: TGCGCCAGCGGAACAGGGGGGACGGAAACAGATACGCAGTATTTT.

CDR3 nucleotides: TGCGCCAGCAGTGTGGATAACTATGGCTACACCTTC. Residues: CASSVDNYGYTF. The J gene is TRBJ1-2, the V gene TRBV5-1, with D hard to call. V dropped 5 bases and J dropped 1 base, with 6 bases sitting between them. Per the germline V gene, CDR1 is SGHRS and CDR2 is YFSETQ. The length of the CDR3 is 12 residues.

The chain uses TRBV4-2 and TRBJ2-1; 9 nucleotides agree with TRBD2. The CDR3 is 19 amino acids. With V trimmed by 4 bases and J by 7 bases, 20 bases remained unmatched. CDR1 and CDR2 (germline): LGHNA, YNFKEQ. The DNA for the CDR3 is TGTGCCAGCAGCCTCAACCCCCTCTCTGGCGGGGGGGCAAGGAATGAGCAGTTCTTC. Its protein product is CASSLNPLSGGGARNEQFF.